This T cell receptor (beta chain) was profiled in a study of human T cells and chemical hapten exposure. Study information: Subjects had 2% DPC placed on 2 cm by 2 cm of upper inner arm skin for sensitization.

Time point here: patch test 3, about 24 weeks after DPC sensitization. Noted treatment: therapeutic diphenylcyclopropenone sensitization with weekly scalp DPC. Patch tests were applied only after blood draws. Donors, patients with alopecia ranging from 18 to 70 years old and judged suitable for DPC, provided samples. In its sample, this clonotype was seen a few times. Its target is not known. With 1 base removed from V and 0 bases from J, the gap between germline ends came to 13 bases. Germline values: CDR1 SGHDN, CDR2 FVKESK. This CDR3 is built from 16 residues. TCRdb re-called the RACE reads with MiXCR, one entry per CDR3 protein. The sample holds 180,000 or so distinct CDR3 sequences; about 22% are singletons and the top ten take 2.5%. General observations from the study: Patch test score rose with PT1 expanded TCR count, significant at thresholds 8, 16 and 32, not 4.

The rearrangement joins TRBV14 to TRBJ2-7; D is uncertain. Sample: whole blood, taken in connection with sensitization to the hapten diphenylcyclopropenone (DPC). The TCR comes from a woman in her forties with alopecia areata. Some clones in this sample may be carry-over from other donors' samples. Here the CDR3 DNA reads TGTGCCAGCAGCCAAGTGGCACCTATCCTCTCCTACGAGCAGTACTTC. Protein product: CASSQVAPILSYEQYF.